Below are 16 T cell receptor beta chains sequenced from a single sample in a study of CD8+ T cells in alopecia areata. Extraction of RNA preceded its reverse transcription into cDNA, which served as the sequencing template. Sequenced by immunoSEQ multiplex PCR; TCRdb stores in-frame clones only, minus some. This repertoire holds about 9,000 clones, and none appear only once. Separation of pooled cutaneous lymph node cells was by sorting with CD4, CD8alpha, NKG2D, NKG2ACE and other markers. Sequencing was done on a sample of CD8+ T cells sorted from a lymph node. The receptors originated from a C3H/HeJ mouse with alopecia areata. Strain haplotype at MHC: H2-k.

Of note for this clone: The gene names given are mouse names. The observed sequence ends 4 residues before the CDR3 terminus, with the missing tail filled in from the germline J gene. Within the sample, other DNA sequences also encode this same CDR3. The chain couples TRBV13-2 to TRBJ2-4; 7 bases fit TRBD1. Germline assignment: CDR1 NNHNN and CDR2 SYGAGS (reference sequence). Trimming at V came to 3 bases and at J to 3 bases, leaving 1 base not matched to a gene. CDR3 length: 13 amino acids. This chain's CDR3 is CASGGQGQNTLYF. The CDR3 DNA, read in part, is TGTGCCAGCGGTGGACAGGGCCAAAAC.

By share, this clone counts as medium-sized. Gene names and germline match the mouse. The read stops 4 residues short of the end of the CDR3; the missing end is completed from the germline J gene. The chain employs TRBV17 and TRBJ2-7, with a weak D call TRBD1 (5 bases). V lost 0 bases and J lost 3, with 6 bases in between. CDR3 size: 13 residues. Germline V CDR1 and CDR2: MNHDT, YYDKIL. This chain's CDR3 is CASSRDRVYEQYF. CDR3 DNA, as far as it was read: TGTGCTAGCAGTAGAGACAGGGTCTAT.

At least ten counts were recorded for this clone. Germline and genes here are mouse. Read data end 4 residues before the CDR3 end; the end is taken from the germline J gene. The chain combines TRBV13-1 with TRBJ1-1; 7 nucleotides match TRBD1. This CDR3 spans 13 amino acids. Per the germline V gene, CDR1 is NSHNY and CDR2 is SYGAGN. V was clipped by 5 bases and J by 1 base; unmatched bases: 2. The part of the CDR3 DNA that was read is TGTGCCAGCAGGGGGGACAGAAACACA. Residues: CASRGDRNT. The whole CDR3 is CASRGDRNTEVFF.

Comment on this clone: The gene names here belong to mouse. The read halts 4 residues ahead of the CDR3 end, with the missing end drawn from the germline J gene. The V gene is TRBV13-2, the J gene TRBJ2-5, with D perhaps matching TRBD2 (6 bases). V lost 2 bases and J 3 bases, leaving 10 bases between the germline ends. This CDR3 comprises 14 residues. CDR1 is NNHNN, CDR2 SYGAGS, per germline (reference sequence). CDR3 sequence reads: CASGEPGLQDTQYF. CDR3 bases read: TGTGCCAGCGGTGAACCGGGACTACAAGAC.

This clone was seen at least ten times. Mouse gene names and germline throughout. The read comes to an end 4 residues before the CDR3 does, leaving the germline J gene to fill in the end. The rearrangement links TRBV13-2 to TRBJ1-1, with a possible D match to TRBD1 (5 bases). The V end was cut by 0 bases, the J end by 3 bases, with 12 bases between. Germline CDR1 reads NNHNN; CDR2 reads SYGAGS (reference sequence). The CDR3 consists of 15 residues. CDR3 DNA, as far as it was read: TGTGCCAGCGGTGATGGGGGGGGTCGGGACACA. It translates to CASGDGGGRDT. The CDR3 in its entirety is CASGDGGGRDTEVFF.

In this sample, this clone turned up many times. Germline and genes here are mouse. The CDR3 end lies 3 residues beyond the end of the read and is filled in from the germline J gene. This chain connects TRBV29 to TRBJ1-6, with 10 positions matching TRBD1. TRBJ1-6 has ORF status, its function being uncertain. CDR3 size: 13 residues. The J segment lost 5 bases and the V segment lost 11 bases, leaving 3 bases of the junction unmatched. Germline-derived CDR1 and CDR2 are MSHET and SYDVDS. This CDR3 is CASGTGDNSPLYF. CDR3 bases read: TGTGCTTCCGGGACAGGGGATAATTCGCCC.

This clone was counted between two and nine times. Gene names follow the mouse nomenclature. The sequenced CDR3 bases are TGTGCCAGCGGTGATGCAGTCAGAGCAAACACA. It specifies CASGDAVRANT. The CDR3, in full, reads CASGDAVRANTEVFF. This chain joins TRBV13-2 and TRBJ1-1; D remains ambiguous. The read stops 4 residues short of the end of the CDR3; the missing end is completed from the germline J gene. The germline V and J ends were trimmed by 0 bases and 0 bases, with 9 bases remaining between them. This CDR3 region has 15 residues. Germline V CDR1 and CDR2: NNHNN, SYGAGS (reference sequence).

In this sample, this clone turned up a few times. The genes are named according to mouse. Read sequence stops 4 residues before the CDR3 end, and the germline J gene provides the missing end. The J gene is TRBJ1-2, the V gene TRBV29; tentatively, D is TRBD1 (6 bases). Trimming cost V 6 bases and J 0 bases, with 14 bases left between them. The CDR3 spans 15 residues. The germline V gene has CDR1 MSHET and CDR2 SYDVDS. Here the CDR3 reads CASSPGTKANSDYTF. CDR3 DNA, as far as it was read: TGTGCTAGCAGCCCCGGGACAAAAGCAAACTCC.

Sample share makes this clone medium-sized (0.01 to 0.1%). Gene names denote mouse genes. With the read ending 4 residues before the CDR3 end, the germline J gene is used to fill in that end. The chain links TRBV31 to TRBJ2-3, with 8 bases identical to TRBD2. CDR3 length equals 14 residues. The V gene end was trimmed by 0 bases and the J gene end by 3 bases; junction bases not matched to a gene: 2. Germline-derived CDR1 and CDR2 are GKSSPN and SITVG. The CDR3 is CAWSLLGGAETLYF. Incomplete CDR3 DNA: TGTGCCTGGAGTCTCCTGGGGGGCGCAGAA. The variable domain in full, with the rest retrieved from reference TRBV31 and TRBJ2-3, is AQTIHQWPVAEIKAVGSPLSLGCTIKGKSSPNLYWYWQATGGTLQQLFYSITVGQVESVVQLNLSASRPKDDQFILSTEKLLLSHSGFYLCAWSLLGGAETLYFGSGTRLTVL.

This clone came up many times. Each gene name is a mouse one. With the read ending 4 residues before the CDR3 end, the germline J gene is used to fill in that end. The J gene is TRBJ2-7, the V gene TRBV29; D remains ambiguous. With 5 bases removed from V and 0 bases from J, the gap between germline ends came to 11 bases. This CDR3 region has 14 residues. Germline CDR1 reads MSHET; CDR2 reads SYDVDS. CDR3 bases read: TGTGCTAGCAGTACACCCGAAAGCTCCTAT. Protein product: CASSTPESSY. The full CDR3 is CASSTPESSYEQYF.

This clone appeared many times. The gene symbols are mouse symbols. Incomplete CDR3 DNA: TGTGCCAGCGGTGAAGGGGTGAGTGCAGAA. Translated, it gives CASGEGVSAE. The whole CDR3 sequence reads CASGEGVSAETLYF. The chain combines TRBV13-2 with TRBJ2-3, with D perhaps TRBD1 (5 bases). The read terminates 4 residues before the CDR3 end, so the remaining end is supplied by the germline J gene. The CDR3 extends over 14 amino acids. Trimming cost V 2 bases and J 0 bases, with 7 bases left between them. Looked up from germline, CDR1 is NNHNN and CDR2 is SYGAGS (reference sequence).

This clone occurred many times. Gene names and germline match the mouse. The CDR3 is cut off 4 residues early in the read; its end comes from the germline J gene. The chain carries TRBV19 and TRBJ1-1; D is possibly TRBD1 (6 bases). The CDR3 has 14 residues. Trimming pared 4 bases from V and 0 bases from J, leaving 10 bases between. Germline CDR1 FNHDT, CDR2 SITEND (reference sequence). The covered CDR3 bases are TGTGCCAGCAGTCACAGGGAGCCAAACACA. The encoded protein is CASSHREPNT. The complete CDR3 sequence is CASSHREPNTEVFF.

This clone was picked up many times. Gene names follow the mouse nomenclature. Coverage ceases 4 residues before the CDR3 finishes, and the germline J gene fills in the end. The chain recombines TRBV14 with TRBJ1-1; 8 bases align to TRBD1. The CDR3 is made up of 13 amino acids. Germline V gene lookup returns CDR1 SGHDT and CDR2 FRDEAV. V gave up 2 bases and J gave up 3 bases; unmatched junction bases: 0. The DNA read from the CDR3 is TGTGCCAGCAGTTTACAGGGGGACACA. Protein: CASSLQGDT. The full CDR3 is CASSLQGDTEVFF. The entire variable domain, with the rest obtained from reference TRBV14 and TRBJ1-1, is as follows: EAGVTQSPRYAVLQEGQAVSFWCDPISGHDTLYWYQQPRDQGPQLLVYFRDEAVIDNSQLPSDRFSAVRPKGTNSTLKIQSAKQGDTATYLCASSLQGDTEVFFGKGTRLTVV.

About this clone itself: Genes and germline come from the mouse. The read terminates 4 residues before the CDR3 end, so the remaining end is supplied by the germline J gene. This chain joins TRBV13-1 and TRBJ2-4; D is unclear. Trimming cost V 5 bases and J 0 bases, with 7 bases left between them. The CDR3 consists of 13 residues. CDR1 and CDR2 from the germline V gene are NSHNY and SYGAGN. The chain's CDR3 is CASSPGSQNTLYF. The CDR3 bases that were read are TGTGCCAGCAGCCCAGGTAGTCAAAAC.

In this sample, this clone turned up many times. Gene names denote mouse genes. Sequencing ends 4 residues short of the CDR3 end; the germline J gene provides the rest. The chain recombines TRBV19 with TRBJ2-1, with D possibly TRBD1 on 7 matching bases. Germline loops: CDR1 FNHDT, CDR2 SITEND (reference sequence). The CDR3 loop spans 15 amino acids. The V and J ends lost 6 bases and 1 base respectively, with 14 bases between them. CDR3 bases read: TGTGCCAGCACCCTCGCAGGGGGGAACTATGCT. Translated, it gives CASTLAGGNYA. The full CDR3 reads CASTLAGGNYAEQFF.

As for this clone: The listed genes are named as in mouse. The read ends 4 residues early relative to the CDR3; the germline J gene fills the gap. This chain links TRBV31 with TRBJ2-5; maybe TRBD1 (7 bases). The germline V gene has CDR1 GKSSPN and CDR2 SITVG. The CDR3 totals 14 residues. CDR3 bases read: TGTGCCTCCAGGGGGGAGGGAAAAAAAGAC. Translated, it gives CASRGEGKKD. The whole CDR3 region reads CASRGEGKKDTQYF.